This T cell receptor beta chain appears in the sequencing data of a study of blood T cell repertoires in COVID-19. Across the whole study: Spain, Italy and the United States supplied samples that represented acute and convalescent COVID-19.

Recovered status in Cohort 3 required two negative PCRs, clearance, or symptom resolution. Per the original data handling: Amplification with reference gene primers provided the estimates of nucleated cell counts. Measured with immunoSEQ multiplex PCR; TCRdb has only the in-frame clones, and not every one. V and J calls and clone size are those listed in that table; D and trimming were worked out from the DNA. The sample has more than 450,000 clones, roughly 87% seen once. The CDR3 extends over 11 amino acids. Germline V gives CDR1 WNHNN, CDR2 SYGVQD (reference sequence). The sequencing input was PBMCs or T cells enriched from blood (not recorded which). The chain uses TRBV10-1 and TRBJ1-4, with a tentative D call TRBD1 (6 bases). This receptor was obtained from a woman aged 18-29 years who had recovered from COVID-19. CDR3 DNA: TGCGGCACAGGGACGGGTGAAAAACTGTTTTTT. Translation: CGTGTGEKLFF.